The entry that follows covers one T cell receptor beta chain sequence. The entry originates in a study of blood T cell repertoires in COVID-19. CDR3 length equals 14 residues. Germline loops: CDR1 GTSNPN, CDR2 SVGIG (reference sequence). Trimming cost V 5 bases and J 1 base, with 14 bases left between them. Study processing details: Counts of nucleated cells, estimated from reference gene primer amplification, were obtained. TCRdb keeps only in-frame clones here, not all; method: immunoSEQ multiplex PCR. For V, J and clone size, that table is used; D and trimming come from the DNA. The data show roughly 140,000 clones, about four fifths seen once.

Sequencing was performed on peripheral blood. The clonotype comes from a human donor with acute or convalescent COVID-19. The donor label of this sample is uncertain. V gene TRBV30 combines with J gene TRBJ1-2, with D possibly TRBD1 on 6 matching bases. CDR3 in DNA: TGTGCCTGGGCCGGGACGGGACATAACTATGGCTACACCTTC. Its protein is CAWAGTGHNYGYTF.